This entry concerns a single T cell receptor beta chain. What it binds is not known. TCRdb analysed the 5' RACE reads with MiXCR anew, one entry per CDR3 protein. The sample lists hundreds of thousands of distinct CDR3 sequences; approximately 13% were seen once. This sample was taken from a study of T cells after yellow fever vaccination. At the level of the study: Fractions with few cells were prepared using SMART-Seq v4 Ultra Low Input. Study conclusions and caveats: One caveat is that FACS-sorted repertoires could contain abundant clonotypes contaminating from the bulk population.

The CDR3 length is 14 residues. Per germline, CDR1 KGHSH and CDR2 LQKENI. Trimming removed 3 bases from V and 4 bases from J, with 12 bases in between. This sequence joins TRBV18 and TRBJ1-2; no firm D call. This receptor was taken from a man aged 30 to 39 who received the YFV17D yellow fever vaccine. The specimen was PBMCs, collected on the day of the yellow fever booster vaccination. Here the CDR3 reads CASSPEAAFYGYTF. The CDR3 DNA follows: TGTGCCAGCTCACCCGAGGCAGCCTTCTATGGCTACACCTTC.